Listed here are 17 T cell receptor beta chains from one sample, sequenced in a study of shared clonotypes between healthy human individuals. Method: immunoSEQ multiplex PCR; TCRdb's copy keeps in-frame clones and lacks some. The sample shows roughly 2,300,000 clones, approximately 90% of them seen only once. The sequenced material came from naive CD4+ T cells from PBMCs. Subset specified: CD45RA+ positively selected. The source of these receptors is a man between 18 and 35 years old in good health. Some clones in this sample may be carry-over from other donors' samples.

The CDR3 sequence is CASSRRQGGSNQPQHF. Written as DNA, the CDR3 is TGTGCCAGCAGCAGAAGACAGGGCGGTAGCAATCAGCCCCAGCATTTT. The V call is TRBV28, the J call TRBJ1-5, with 7 bases that match TRBD1. The J segment lost 0 bases and the V segment lost 6 bases, leaving 8 bases of the junction unmatched. Germline CDR1 and CDR2: MDHEN and SYDVKM. The CDR3 has 16 amino acids.

The V gene is TRBV14, the J gene TRBJ2-7; weak D call: TRBD2 (6 bases). V was cut by 2 bases and J by 7 bases, with 15 bases left in between. The V gene's germline CDR1 is SGHDN and CDR2 FVKESK. This CDR3 is 14 amino acids long. DNA for the CDR3: TGTGCCAGCAGCCAACCATCGGCCGGGAGTGAGCAGTACTTC. Translated: CASSQPSAGSEQYF.

The V and J genes are TRBV11-1 and TRBJ2-3; the D gene is possibly TRBD2 (5 bases). The CDR3 has 13 amino acids. The germline CDR1 and CDR2 sequences are SGHAT and FQDESV (reference sequence). Trimming stripped 5 bases from V and 1 base from J, with 7 bases between. The CDR3 protein is CASSHGGTDTQYF. The CDR3 DNA follows: TGTGCCAGCAGCCACGGGGGCACAGATACGCAGTATTTT.

This clone has just one count. The V call is TRBV5-4, the J call TRBJ2-5; D is unclear. Germline loops: CDR1 SGHNT, CDR2 YYREEE (reference sequence). The CDR3 loop spans 13 amino acids. The V and J ends lost 0 bases and 5 bases respectively, with 8 bases between them. The CDR3: CASSLAPPETQYF. CDR3 nucleotide sequence: TGTGCCAGCAGCTTGGCCCCGCCGGAGACCCAGTACTTC.

The table lists this clone with a few counts. This rearrangement joins TRBV10-3 to TRBJ1-2; tentatively, D is TRBD1 (5 bases). CDR1 and CDR2 (germline): ENHRY, SYGVKD. The CDR3 has 15 amino acids. V was cut by 5 bases and J by 0 bases, with 13 bases left in between. The CDR3 DNA is TGTGCCATCAGTTCCCAAATGACAGCTAACTATGGCTACACCTTC. It specifies CAISSQMTANYGYTF.

The rearrangement links TRBV14 to TRBJ2-7; D is uncertain. Germline V gives CDR1 SGHDN, CDR2 FVKESK. The CDR3 is 15 residues long. Deletions cut 1 base from V and 4 bases from J, with 14 bases between. CDR3 sequence reads: CASSQGTGYSYEQYF. The DNA of the CDR3 is TGTGCCAGCAGCCAAGGAACGGGCTATTCATACGAGCAGTACTTC.

The chain links TRBV5-1 to TRBJ2-5; the D is unclear. Germline values: CDR1 SGHRS, CDR2 YFSETQ. Trimming left V 2 bases short and J 5 bases short, with 13 bases between. The CDR3 loop spans 14 amino acids. CDR3 bases: TGCGCCAGCAGCTTTAGTTTGGTTGGGGAGACCCAGTACTTC. Translated, it gives CASSFSLVGETQYF.

On this clone: This sample also contains other DNA sequences that code for the same CDR3. The chain is built from TRBV10-3 and TRBJ1-5; perhaps TRBD1 as D (5 bases). This CDR3 spans 15 amino acids. Germline V gene sequence: CDR1 ENHRY, CDR2 SYGVKD. V was trimmed by 0 bases and J by 3 bases, leaving 9 bases between them. This CDR3 reads CAISESQVLNQPQHF. As DNA, the CDR3 is TGTGCCATCAGTGAGTCACAGGTCCTCAATCAGCCCCAGCATTTT.

This rearrangement joins TRBV7-8 to TRBJ2-7, with a possible D match to TRBD1 (6 bases). This CDR3 has 15 residues. V gave up 4 bases and J gave up 4 bases, with 17 bases separating them. Germline V lookup: CDR1 SGHVS, CDR2 FQNEAQ. The CDR3: CASSSWGQEIYEQYF. The CDR3 bases are TGTGCCAGCAGCTCTTGGGGACAAGAGATTTACGAGCAGTACTTC.

V gene TRBV11-3 combines with J gene TRBJ2-1; the D is unclear. The V gene's germline CDR1 is SGHNT and CDR2 YENEEA. Trimming took off 1 base at V and 3 bases at J, with 7 bases between the two ends. The CDR3 has 14 amino acids. CDR3 coding DNA: TGTGCCAGCAGCTTAGGGGGTAACTACAATGAGCAGTTCTTC. It is translated as CASSLGGNYNEQFF.

CDR3 DNA: TGTGCCAGCAGGGCCGGGACTAGCCGCACAGATACGCAGTATTTT. Translation: CASRAGTSRTDTQYF. The chain combines TRBV28 with TRBJ2-3; the match to TRBD2 covers 9 bases. J lost 1 base, V lost 6 bases, and 5 bases had no gene match. Looked up from germline, CDR1 is MDHEN and CDR2 is SYDVKM. There are 15 residues in the CDR3.

The V gene is TRBV28, the J gene TRBJ2-2, with 11 positions matching TRBD1. Germline V lookup: CDR1 MDHEN, CDR2 SYDVKM. This CDR3 has 14 residues. V was clipped by 7 bases and J by 6 bases; unmatched bases: 4. CDR3 protein: CASKDRGLSGELFF. The CDR3 nucleotides read TGTGCCAGCAAGGACAGGGGGCTTTCCGGGGAGCTGTTTTTT. The variable domain in full, completed from reference TRBV28 and TRBJ2-2, reads DVKVTQSSRYLVKRTGEKVFLECVQDMDHENMFWYRQDPGLGLRLIYFSYDVKMKEKGDIPEGYSVSREKKERFSLILESASTNQTSMYLCASKDRGLSGELFFGEGSRLTVL.

V usage is TRBV10-3 and J usage is TRBJ2-7, with no clear D. V lost 8 bases to trimming and J lost 0 bases, with 8 bases between them. The CDR3 spans 12 residues. Germline V lookup: CDR1 ENHRY, CDR2 SYGVKD. This CDR3 reads CAISVSSYEQYF. Written as DNA, the CDR3 is TGTGCCATCTCCGTCAGCTCCTACGAGCAGTACTTC.

The chain links TRBV5-1 to TRBJ2-1; 7 positions match TRBD2. The CDR3 has 15 residues. The trim removed 1 base at V and 8 bases at J, leaving 9 bases unmatched. Germline CDR1 SGHRS, CDR2 YFSETQ. CDR3 DNA sequence: TGCGCCAGCAGCTTGATCAACCCAGGGAGGGATGAGCAGTTCTTC. As protein: CASSLINPGRDEQFF.

This clone was found once. The rearrangement joins TRBV28 to TRBJ1-6; D not certain. CDR1 is MDHEN, CDR2 SYDVKM, per germline. Trimming took 3 bases from V and 7 from J, leaving 4 bases between them. The CDR3 totals 12 residues. The CDR3 protein is CASSFGNSPLHF. DNA of the CDR3: TGTGCCAGCAGTTTCGGGAATTCACCCCTCCACTTT.

V gene TRBV28 combines with J gene TRBJ2-2; the match to TRBD1 covers 7 bases. V shed 7 bases and J 3 bases; nucleotides not matched to a gene: 11. Germline V gene sequence: CDR1 MDHEN, CDR2 SYDVKM. The CDR3 is made up of 16 amino acids. The chain's CDR3 is CASTDSRQGDTGELFF. For the CDR3, the DNA is TGTGCCAGCACCGACAGTAGACAGGGCGACACCGGGGAGCTGTTTTTT.

The rearrangement joins TRBV7-2 to TRBJ2-3, with 12 bases fitting TRBD2. Looked up from germline, CDR1 is SGHTA and CDR2 is FQGNSA. This CDR3 has 18 residues. V trimming: 3 bases; J trimming: 1 base; junction bases outside the gene matches: 8. The CDR3: CASSFRLAGGTRTDTQYF. The CDR3 DNA is TGTGCCAGCAGCTTTAGGCTAGCGGGAGGGACCCGCACAGATACGCAGTATTTT.